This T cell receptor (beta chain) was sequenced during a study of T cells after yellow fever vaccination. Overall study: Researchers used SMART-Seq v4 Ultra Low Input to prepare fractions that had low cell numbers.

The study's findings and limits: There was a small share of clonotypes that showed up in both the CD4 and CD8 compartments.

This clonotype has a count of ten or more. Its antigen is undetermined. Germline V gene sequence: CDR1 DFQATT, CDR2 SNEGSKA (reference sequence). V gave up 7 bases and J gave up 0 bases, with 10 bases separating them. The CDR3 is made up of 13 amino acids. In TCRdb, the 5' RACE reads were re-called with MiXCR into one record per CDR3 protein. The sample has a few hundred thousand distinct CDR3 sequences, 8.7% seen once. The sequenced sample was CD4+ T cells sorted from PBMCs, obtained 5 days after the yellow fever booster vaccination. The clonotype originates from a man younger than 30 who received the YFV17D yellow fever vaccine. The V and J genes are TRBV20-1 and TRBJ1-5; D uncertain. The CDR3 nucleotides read TGCAGTGTATCCCCGGGTAGCAATCAGCCCCAGCATTTT. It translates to CSVSPGSNQPQHF.